A single TCR beta chain is shown here with its context. Its antigen is as yet unknown. The sample originates from a study of Ad26.COV2.S vaccination and SARS-CoV-2 variants. Study observations and caveats: The breadth of spike-specific CD8+ and CD4+ T cell responses after vaccination was reportedly substantial. Recipients of vaccine and of placebo showed similar breadth of their non-spike TCR repertoires.

V was clipped by 5 bases and J by 1 base, with 11 bases between them. The CDR3 totals 14 residues. Germline V lookup: CDR1 KGHSH, CDR2 LQKENI. Sequencing was performed with immunoSEQ multiplex PCR; in TCRdb, only in-frame clones are kept and a portion is missing. The repertoire holds more than 40,000 clones, with about 80% as singletons. The V call is TRBV18, the J call TRBJ1-1; TRBD1 is a possible D gene (6 bases). This specimen was peripheral blood, taken after recovery from COVID-19. The origin of this receptor is a human donor who had recovered from COVID-19. The CDR3 sequence: CASSSRTANTEAFF. The CDR3 region has the DNA TGTGCCAGCTCATCTCGGACAGCGAACACTGAAGCTTTCTTT.